This is a list of T cell receptor beta chains from one sample in a study of identical twins. TCRdb recomputed calls from the 5' RACE reads with MiXCR, one row per CDR3 protein. Of 500,000 to 700,000 distinct CDR3 sequences listed, just over 7% are singletons. This sample was also put to use in a study of yellow fever vaccine responses in identical twins.

Material for sequencing was PBMCs. Source of these receptors: a woman younger than 30 in good health. Both conserved end residues are part of each CDR3. A D gene is named only where the DNA matches it firmly. The size of a clone is reported for some rows only, either as once, few or many, or as a class for expanded clones.

J gene,clone size,D gene,V gene,CDR3 DNA,CDR3 protein
TRBJ1-2,few,NA,TRBV29-1,TGCAGCGTTGAATTCTCCCTTGTAGGACAGCAGCGATCTAACTATGGCTACACCTTC,CSVEFSLVGQQRSNYGYTF
TRBJ1-2,NA,TRBD1,TRBV6-1,TGTGCCAGCAGCCTACAGACAGGGGGAATGGATGGCTACACCTTC,CASSLQTGGMDGYTF
TRBJ2-2,many,NA,TRBV5-1,TGCGCCAGCAGCTTGGACCCCCCCGGGGAGCTGTTTTTT,CASSLDPPGELFF
TRBJ2-2,many,NA,TRBV27,TGTGCCAGCAGTTTACCGCTGACCGGGGAGCTGTTTTTT,CASSLPLTGELFF
TRBJ2-7,NA,NA,TRBV5-1,TGCGCCAGCAGCCCGGAGACACCTTGGGAGCAGTACTTC,CASSPETPWEQYF
TRBJ2-5,few,NA,TRBV7-9,TGTGCCAGCAGCACCTGGACGGACCTCCAAGAGACCCAGTACTTC,CASSTWTDLQETQYF
TRBJ1-6,many,NA,TRBV12-3/TRBV12-4,TGTGCCAGCAGTTCATCCGGGACTCGGACTTCACCCCTCCACTTT,CASSSSGTRTSPLHF
TRBJ1-4,many,NA,TRBV12-3/TRBV12-4,TGTGCCAGCTGCAGGGTGATAGATGAAAAACTGTTTTTT,CASCRVIDEKLFF
TRBJ1-6,few,NA,TRBV12-3/TRBV12-4,TGTGCCAGCAGTTTTACAGGCCCAAGACCCCTCCACTTT,CASSFTGPRPLHF
TRBJ2-1,few,TRBD2,TRBV12-3/TRBV12-4,TGTGCCAGCAGGGAGGGACTAGCGCTTTCCTACAATGAGCAGTTCTTC,CASREGLALSYNEQFF
TRBJ2-1,many,TRBD2,TRBV14,TGTGCCAGCAGCCTTATACCGGGACTAGAGGTGGTAAATGAGCAGTTCTTC,CASSLIPGLEVVNEQFF
TRBJ1-5,many,TRBD1,TRBV12-3/TRBV12-4,TGTGCCAGCACAAAGACGACAGGGGGCGAGAATCAGCCCCAGCATTTT,CASTKTTGGENQPQHF
TRBJ2-7,NA,NA,TRBV5-5,TGTGCCAGCAGCTTGATCGCGCCCCACGAGCAGTACTTC,CASSLIAPHEQYF
TRBJ1-1,few,NA,TRBV3-1,TGTGCCAGCAGCCAAGGGGCGGTGGAAGCTTTCTTT,CASSQGAVEAFF
TRBJ2-2,few,NA,TRBV18,TGTGCCAGCTCACCGGCACAGACCGGGGAGCTGTTTTTT,CASSPAQTGELFF
TRBJ2-1,NA,TRBD2,TRBV24-1,TGTGCCACCAGTCAACTAGCGGGAGAATTGGGAGTTGAGCAGTTCTTC,CATSQLAGELGVEQFF
TRBJ2-5,NA,TRBD2,TRBV5-1,TGCGCCAGCAGCCATCAGGGACTAGAAGAGACCCAGTACTTC,CASSHQGLEETQYF
TRBJ2-2,NA,NA,TRBV20-1,TGCAGTGCTACGTACGTGAACACCGGGGAGCTGTTTTTT,CSATYVNTGELFF
TRBJ2-7,NA,NA,TRBV5-1,TGCGCCAGCAGCTTGGAGGGCGGCCGCTACGAGCAGTACTTC,CASSLEGGRYEQYF
TRBJ2-3,few,NA,TRBV2,TGTGCCAGCAGTGAAGGGTACCAAGACACAGATACGCAGTATTTT,CASSEGYQDTDTQYF
TRBJ2-5,few,NA,TRBV11-3,TGTGCCAGCAGCTTAGACGGCACTAGTGTACAAGAGACCCAGTACTTC,CASSLDGTSVQETQYF
TRBJ2-1,few,TRBD2,TRBV20-1,TGCAGTGCTAGAGATAGTAGCGGGAATGAGCAGTTCTTC,CSARDSSGNEQFF
TRBJ1-1,few,NA,TRBV6-1,TGTGCCAGCAGTGGAGAACAGGTTCTGAACACTGAAGCTTTCTTT,CASSGEQVLNTEAFF
TRBJ2-3,few,TRBD2,TRBV6-4,TGTGCCAGCAGTCCGACTAGCGGGGGTGGCACAGATACGCAGTATTTT,CASSPTSGGGTDTQYF
TRBJ2-1,many,TRBD1,TRBV24-1,TGTGCCACCAGTGATTTCGTGGGACAGGGGGTATCCTCACCAAATGAGCAGTTCTTC,CATSDFVGQGVSSPNEQFF
TRBJ2-5,few,NA,TRBV7-2,TGTGCCAGCAGCTTAGGGCATAGGTTGAGGTACCAAGAGACCCAGTACTTC,CASSLGHRLRYQETQYF
TRBJ2-1,NA,TRBD1,TRBV27,TGTGCCAGCACCTATCGACAGGGGAGGAATGAGCAGTTCTTC,CASTYRQGRNEQFF
TRBJ1-2,many,TRBD1,TRBV4-1,TGCGCCAGCAGCGCGGGACAGATGATGAACTATGGCTACACCTTC,CASSAGQMMNYGYTF
TRBJ2-3,few,TRBD2,TRBV7-8,TGTGCCAGCAGCTTATGGTACCAGCGGGAGGCCCTCGAGGCAGATACGCAGTATTTT,CASSLWYQREALEADTQYF
TRBJ2-1,few,NA,TRBV7-6,TGTGCCAGCAGCTTAGTGGGGACTGTTGATTCTCGGGACAATGAGCAGTTCTTC,CASSLVGTVDSRDNEQFF
TRBJ2-3,many,NA,TRBV4-1,TGCGCCAGCAGCCAAGCGTATCTAGGGGCAGATACGCAGTATTTT,CASSQAYLGADTQYF
TRBJ2-3,NA,NA,TRBV10-3,TGTGCCATCGGGGTTGGCGGGAAACGCACAGATACGCAGTATTTT,CAIGVGGKRTDTQYF
TRBJ2-1,few,NA,TRBV29-1,TGCAGCGTTGCCGGGACTGTGCACAATGAGCAGTTCTTC,CSVAGTVHNEQFF
TRBJ2-1,NA,NA,TRBV19,TGTGCCAGTAGTATTTTTGGGTACAATGAGCAGTTCTTC,CASSIFGYNEQFF
TRBJ2-2,NA,TRBD2,TRBV20-1,TGCAGTGCTAGAGCTGTAGCGGGGCCCCACACCGGGGAGCTGTTTTTT,CSARAVAGPHTGELFF